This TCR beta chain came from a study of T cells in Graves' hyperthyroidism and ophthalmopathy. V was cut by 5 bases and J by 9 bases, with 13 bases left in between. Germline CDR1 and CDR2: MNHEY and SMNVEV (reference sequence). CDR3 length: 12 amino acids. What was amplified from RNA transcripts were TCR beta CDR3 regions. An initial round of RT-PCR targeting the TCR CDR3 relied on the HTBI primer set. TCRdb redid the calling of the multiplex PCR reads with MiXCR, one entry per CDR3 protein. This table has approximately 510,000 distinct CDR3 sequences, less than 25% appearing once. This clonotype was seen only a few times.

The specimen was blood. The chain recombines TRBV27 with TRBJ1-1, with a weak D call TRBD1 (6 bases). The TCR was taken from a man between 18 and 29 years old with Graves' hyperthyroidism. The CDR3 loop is CASSRYREQAFF. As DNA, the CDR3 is TGTGCCAGCAGTCGATACAGGGAACAAGCTTTCTTT.